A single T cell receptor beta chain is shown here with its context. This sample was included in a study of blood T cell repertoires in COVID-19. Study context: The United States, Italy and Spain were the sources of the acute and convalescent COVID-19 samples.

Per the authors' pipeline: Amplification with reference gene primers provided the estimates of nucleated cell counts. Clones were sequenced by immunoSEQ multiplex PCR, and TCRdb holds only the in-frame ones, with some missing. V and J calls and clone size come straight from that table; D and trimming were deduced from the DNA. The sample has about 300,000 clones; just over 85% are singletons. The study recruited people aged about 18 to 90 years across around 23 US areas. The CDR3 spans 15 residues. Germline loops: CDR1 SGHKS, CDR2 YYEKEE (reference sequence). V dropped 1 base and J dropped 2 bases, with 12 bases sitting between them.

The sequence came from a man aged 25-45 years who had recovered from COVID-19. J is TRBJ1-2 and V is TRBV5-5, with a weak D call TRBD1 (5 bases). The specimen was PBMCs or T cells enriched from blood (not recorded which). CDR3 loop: CASSLLDTTNYGYTF. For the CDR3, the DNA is TGTGCCAGCAGCTTGTTGGACACTACAAACTATGGCTACACCTTC.